This TCR beta chain emerged from a study of T cells after yellow fever vaccination. TCRdb re-called the 5' RACE reads through MiXCR, storing one row per CDR3 protein. The sample includes about 240,000 distinct CDR3 sequences, less than 8.5% seen only once; the top ten take 0.65% to 0.9%. Trimming removed 4 bases from V and 0 bases from J, with 10 bases in between. Germline assignment: CDR1 SGHTA and CDR2 FQGNSA. This CDR3 has 14 residues. The study, taken as a whole, reports: Reappearance after the booster was observed for most primary-vaccination clones (about 96% CD4, over 70% CD8). Weaker, the secondary response peaked sooner, at day 5 versus 15.

As for this clonotype: Its target is unknown.

The chain carries TRBV7-2 and TRBJ2-7; possibly TRBD1 for D (5 bases). This sample comprised CD4+ T cells sorted from PBMCs, obtained 15 days after the yellow fever booster vaccination. This receptor was obtained from a man aged 25 to 40 who received the YFV17D yellow fever vaccine. The CDR3 nucleotides read TGTGCCAGCAGCTCAATAGGGGCCTCCTACGAGCAGTACTTC. It is translated as CASSSIGASYEQYF. Supplemented by reference TRBV7-2 and TRBJ2-7, the full variable domain reads GAGVSQSPSNKVTEKGKDVELRCDPISGHTALYWYRQSLGQGLEFLIYFQGNSAPDKSGLPSDRFSAERTGGSVSTLTIQRTQQEDSAVYLCASSSIGASYEQYFGPGTRLTVT.